This TCR beta chain was found in a study of cytomegalovirus exposure and HLA in healthy donors. For the study at large: A prior study identified 110 million or so unique TCR beta sequences from 180 million or so T cells. There were around 390 genotyped donors. Of these, about 80% fell in the genetic ancestry cluster associated with self-reported Caucasian donors.

Per germline, CDR1 WNHNN and CDR2 SYGVQD (reference sequence). With V trimmed by 7 bases and J by 1 base, 5 bases remained unmatched. The CDR3 sequence is 14 residues long. Whole-study findings and limits: As a later analysis revealed, the rate of TCR association differed by HLA locus, with DRB1 most and HLA-C fewest.

In the case of this clone: Its antigen is unknown.

The PCR had 60 Vbeta and 13 Jbeta primers. Sequencing used immunoSEQ multiplex PCR; TCRdb keeps in-frame clones, though not all of them. The table has some 40,000 clones, 53% seen once. Sequenced material: PBMCs. The receptor's source is a woman aged 40 to 50 in good health and CMV-seropositive. The V gene is TRBV10-1, the J gene TRBJ1-1, with TRBD1 identical over 8 bases. CDR3: CASKSGTGNTEAFF. In DNA form, the CDR3 reads TGCGCCAGCAAATCGGGGACAGGGAACACTGAAGCTTTCTTT.